The sequence of this T cell receptor (beta chain) was determined in a study of identical twins. This clonotype has more than one count but fewer than ten. TCRdb itself ran the 5' RACE reads through MiXCR, one entry per CDR3 protein. The sample records 500,000 to 650,000 distinct CDR3 sequences, approximately 20% being singletons. Germline trimming cut 8 bases from V and 5 bases from J; bases unmatched to any gene: 9. The CDR3 extends over 15 amino acids. The germline gives CDR1 KGHSH, CDR2 LQKENI. These data were also filed under a second study, of yellow fever vaccine responses in identical twins.

Source material: CD4+ T cells sorted from blood. The V gene is TRBV18, the J gene TRBJ2-1, with 10 bases identical to TRBD2. This TCR came from a woman under 30 in good health. The CDR3 sequence is CASTQSGRANNEQFF. The CDR3 region has the DNA TGTGCCAGCACGCAAAGCGGGAGGGCCAACAATGAGCAGTTCTTC.